This record concerns one T cell receptor (beta chain) sequence. The data were taken from a study of blood T cell repertoires in COVID-19. About the research overall: Whether acute or convalescent, the COVID-19 samples came from the United States, Italy and Spain. T cells, B-cell-depleted T cells, or PBMCs supplied cDNA or gDNA.

CDR3 length: 13 residues. Trimming left V 6 bases short and J 11 bases short, with 19 bases between. The V gene's germline CDR1 is MNHEY and CDR2 SVGAGI. As originally analysed: Estimation of nucleated cell counts was performed using reference gene primer amplification. The protocol was immunoSEQ multiplex PCR, while the TCRdb copy is restricted to in-frame clones and leaves out a portion. The V and J calls and clone size were taken over from that table, and D and trimming were inferred from the DNA. Among tens of thousands of clones listed, about 80% were seen once. The receptor was isolated from a man over 45 with acute or convalescent COVID-19. Sequenced material: peripheral blood. The chain combines TRBV6-5 with TRBJ1-1, with TRBD1 as a possible D gene (6 bases). The CDR3 sequence: CASRLNGQGKAFF. The CDR3 nucleotides read TGTGCCAGCAGACTAAACGGGCAGGGGAAGGCTTTCTTT.